Here is one TCR beta chain with its context. Its antigen is undetermined. The data originate from a study of cytomegalovirus exposure and HLA in healthy donors. From germline, CDR1 is LNHNV and CDR2 YYDKDF (reference sequence). The ends were cut back, 4 bases at V and 5 bases at J, with 14 bases in the middle. The CDR3 is 14 residues long. The study sampled nominally healthy donors, though unrecorded immune exposures were likely. Broader study findings: Three chains linked to CMV were shown in vitro to be specific for CMV antigens.

The PCR made use of 60 Vbeta and 13 Jbeta primers. Here immunoSEQ multiplex PCR was the method, and the copy in TCRdb shows in-frame clones only, minus some. The repertoire consists of roughly 110,000 clones, with about 70% occurring once and the leading ten covering 0.6% to 1%. This chain links TRBV15 with TRBJ1-2; no clear D. Sequences were obtained from PBMCs. This clonotype was obtained from a boy younger than 18 in good health and CMV-seronegative. Written as DNA, the CDR3 is TGTGCCACCAGCACCTCACTGGCGGGGTATGGCTACACCTTC. It is translated as CATSTSLAGYGYTF.